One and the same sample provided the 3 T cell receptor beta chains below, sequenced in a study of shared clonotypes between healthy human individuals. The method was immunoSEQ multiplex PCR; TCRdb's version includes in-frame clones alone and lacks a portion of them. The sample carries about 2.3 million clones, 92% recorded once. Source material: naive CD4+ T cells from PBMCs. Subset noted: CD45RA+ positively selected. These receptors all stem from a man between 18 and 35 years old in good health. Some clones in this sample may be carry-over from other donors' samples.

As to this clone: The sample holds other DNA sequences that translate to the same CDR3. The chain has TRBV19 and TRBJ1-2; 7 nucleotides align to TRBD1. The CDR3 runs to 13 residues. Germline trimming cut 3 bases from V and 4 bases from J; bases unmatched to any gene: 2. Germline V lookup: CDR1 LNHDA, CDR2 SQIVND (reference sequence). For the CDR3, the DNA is TGTGCCAGTAGTATTGGGACAGCCTATGGCTACACCTTC. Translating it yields CASSIGTAYGYTF.

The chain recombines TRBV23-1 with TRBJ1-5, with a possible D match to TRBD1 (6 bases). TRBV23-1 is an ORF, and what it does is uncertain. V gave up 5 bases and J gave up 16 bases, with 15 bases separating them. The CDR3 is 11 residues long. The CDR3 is CASSYGDIFHF. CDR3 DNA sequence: TGCGCCAGCAGTTATGGGGACATCTTCCATTTT.

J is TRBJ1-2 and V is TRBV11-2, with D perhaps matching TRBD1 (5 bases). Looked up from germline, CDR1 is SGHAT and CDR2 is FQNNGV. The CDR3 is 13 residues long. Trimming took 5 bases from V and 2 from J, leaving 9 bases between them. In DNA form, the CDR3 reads TGTGCCAGCAGCCAGGGAGTGAACTATGGCTACACCTTC. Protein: CASSQGVNYGYTF. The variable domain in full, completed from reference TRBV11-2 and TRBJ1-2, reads EAGVAQSPRYKIIEKRQSVAFWCNPISGHATLYWYQQILGQGPKLLIQFQNNGVVDDSQLPKDRFSAERLKGVDSTLKIQPAKLEDSAVYLCASSQGVNYGYTFGSGTRLTVV.